This note documents a single T cell receptor (beta chain) sequence. The clone's antigen remains unknown. Base qualities are not at hand, and no much larger clone is one base apart. This sample is drawn from a study of T-cell reconstitution after alpha-beta-depleted transplantation in children (dated by TCRdb to the mid-2010s). Broadly, across the study: Using TCR repertoire profiling, the study quantitatively followed how T-cell immune reconstitution unfolded in children after TCRalphabeta/CD19-depleted allogeneic hematopoietic cell transplantation.

From a lookup of the germline V gene (reference sequence), CDR1 and CDR2 are SSHAT and FNYEAQ. The CDR3 runs 13 amino acids, cysteine and phenylalanine included. The entry retains the CDR3 DNA only, 39 bases that are in frame from base 1. V drops 5 bases and J drops 4 bases, leaving 12 bases in between. The library came from PCR. Sequencing relied on an Illumina HiSeq 2500. TCR libraries were prepared with molecular barcoding, using unique molecular identifiers to normalize TCRbeta repertoire quantification. TCRdb reprocessed the public reads (quality trimming at Q25 with fastp, clone calling with MiXCR) and kept in-frame beta chains. For every CDR3 protein sequence, its rows merge into one entry that carries the most common genes and DNA. This sample is represented by more than 450,000 distinct CDR3 sequences; about 16% of them were singletons. 3.3% of the sample is held by the ten biggest clonotypes.

Sequencing used PBMCs from the stem cell graft donor, obtained from the stem cell graft. The source of this sequence is a human donor who donated a stem cell graft to a child with acute lymphoblastic leukemia. Recombination linked TRBV7-7 to TRBJ2-7, with the D gene too uncertain to name. The nucleotide sequence is TGTGCCAGCAGCCCGTCCCTAGGTTACGAGCAGTACTTC. Its translation reads: CASSPSLGYEQYF.